This paragraph covers one T cell receptor beta chain sequence. It has no known antigen specificity. Nothing much larger sits one base from this clone, and base qualities are not available. The sample belongs to a study of CD8+ T cells in alopecia areata (dated by TCRdb to 2016 to 2018). Concerning the study at large: The treated patients took part in an open-label pilot trial in which moderate-to-severe alopecia areata was treated with oral tofacitinib at 5 to 10 mg twice daily. Tofacitinib was given for 6 to 18 months, followed by 6 months of follow-up off drug to assess delayed response and recurrence. In treated patients, disease severity was measured using the SALT score, which gives the percentage of scalp surface area affected. High-throughput TCRbeta sequencing was used to examine T cell clonal expansion in alopecia areata in both the C3H/HeJ mouse model and human patients. On the human side, TCRbeta sequencing was run on scalp tissue and on sorted CD4+ and CD8+ peripheral blood T cells from healthy controls and from alopecia areata patients with either patchy or totalis/universalis disease. Patients on tofacitinib were biopsied at baseline and after 4 and 24 weeks of treatment, and several of the patients also had a later scalp biopsy. Clonality in the scalp was compared among normal scalp (n=4), patchy alopecia areata scalp (n=8), and alopecia totalis/universalis scalp (n=8). RNA was extracted with the PAXgene miRNA kit for fixed scalp, the miRNeasy kit for PBMCs, and the RNeasy kit for mouse skin. immunoSEQ multiplex PCR using 35 Vbeta forward primers and 13 Jbeta reverse primers was used to amplify TCRbeta CDR3 regions. General study outcomes and caveats: Shared TCR sequences between patients were less evident than in mice, which may be partly attributable to HLA diversity in the patient population. Unlike mouse skin, which is dominated by gammadelta T cells, normal human skin has resident alphabeta T cells that are also sequenced, and this complicates analysis of the scalp TCR repertoire. Scalp clonality and the number of expanded CD8+ clones among the top 100 scalp clones were significantly decreased by tofacitinib. Many expanded lesional clones were found to persist in scalp and blood during tofacitinib treatment, and relapse after treatment cessation may be partly explained by this persistence. The treated cohort was small, with a single nonresponder, so links between baseline CD8+ expansion and response need larger studies. Lesional scalp, especially in alopecia totalis/universalis, showed higher clonality and more expanded CD8+ clones than normal scalp, suggesting antigenic drive.

V drops 4 bases and J drops 3 bases, leaving 6 bases in between. The CDR3 contains 11 residues, cysteine and phenylalanine counted. The sequence is cut down to CDR3 DNA, 33 bases in frame from base 1. CDR1 is given as SQVTM and CDR2 as ANQGSEA, both from the germline V gene. Library creation used the immunoSEQ multiplex PCR assay. For TCR sequencing, RNA was extracted from every sample and reverse transcribed into cDNA to serve as template. SuperScript III was used to make first-strand cDNA, primed with a 2:1 mix of oligo-dT and random hexamers. A synthetic immune receptor repertoire was used to measure amplification bias, and any remaining bias was corrected computationally. For the original study's pipeline: Raw reads were preprocessed to remove errors, and CDR3 was defined by IMGT conventions from the conserved cysteine to phenylalanine. Clonality was calculated as 1 minus Shannon entropy normalized by log2 of the number of productive unique TCRs. Whether each scalp clone was CD4 or CD8 was inferred by checking scalp TCRbeta sequences against the CD4 and CD8 repertoires from sorted blood. TCRdb provides this immuneACCESS table in a form limited to in-frame rearrangements. Some clones are lacking; in checked studies, under half of them reflect an unresolved V gene, and why the rest are absent is not known. Clone size and the V and J calls come from that table; the DNA yielded D and trimming. Recorded for this sample are over 150,000 clones; more than 55% of them occurred a single time. About 0.69% of the sample is in the top ten clones.

The time point label for this specimen denotes: around 28 days on oral tofacitinib. What the treatment or condition label conveys for this sample: oral pan-JAK inhibitor, 5-10 mg twice daily. Lesional scalp punch biopsies and peripheral blood were collected from alopecia areata patients. PBMCs were separated by density centrifugation and stained for CD3, CD4 and CD8, after which CD4+ and CD8+ T cells were sorted on a FACSAria. Sequencing was performed on CD4+ T cells sorted from blood, taken at week 4, from a patient treated with tofacitinib. The chain was built from TRBV29-1 and TRBJ2-5; TRBD1 is possibly the D segment (5 matching bases). This sequence originates from a human donor with alopecia areata. The CDR3 has the sequence CSVAGKETQYF. The nucleotide sequence is TGCAGCGTTGCAGGGAAAGAGACCCAGTACTTC. The variable domain in full, with residues beyond the CDR3 obtained from the reference TRBV29-1 and TRBJ2-5 genes, is SAVISQKPSRDICQRGTSLTIQCQVDSQVTMMFWYRQQPGQSLTLIATANQGSEATYESGFVIDKFPISRPNLTFSTLTVSNMSPEDSSIYLCSVAGKETQYFGPGTRLLVL.